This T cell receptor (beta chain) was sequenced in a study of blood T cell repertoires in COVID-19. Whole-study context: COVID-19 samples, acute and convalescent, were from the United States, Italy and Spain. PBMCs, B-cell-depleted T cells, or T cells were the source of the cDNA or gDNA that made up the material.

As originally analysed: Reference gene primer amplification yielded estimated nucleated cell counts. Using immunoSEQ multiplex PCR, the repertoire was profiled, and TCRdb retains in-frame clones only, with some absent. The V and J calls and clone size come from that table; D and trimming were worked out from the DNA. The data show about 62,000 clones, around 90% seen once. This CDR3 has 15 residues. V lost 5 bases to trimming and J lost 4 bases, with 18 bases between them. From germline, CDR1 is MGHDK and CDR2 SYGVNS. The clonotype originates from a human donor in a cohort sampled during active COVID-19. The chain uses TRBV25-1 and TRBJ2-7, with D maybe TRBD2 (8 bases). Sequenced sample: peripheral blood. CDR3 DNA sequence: TGTGCCAGCAGTCCCTCGGGAGGGGGCGTATACGAGCAGTACTTC. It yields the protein CASSPSGGGVYEQYF.